This TCR beta chain was observed in a study of blood T cell repertoires in COVID-19. About the research overall: The origin of the acute and convalescent COVID-19 samples was the United States, Italy and Spain. PBMCs, B-cell-depleted T cells, or T cells were the source of the cDNA or gDNA that made up the material.

In the original processing: Amplification with reference gene primers provided the estimates of nucleated cell counts. Assay used: immunoSEQ multiplex PCR; TCRdb lists only in-frame clones, some missing. The DNA was the basis for D and trimming; V, J and clone size are from that table. The data hold a few hundred thousand clones, with roughly nine tenths observed a single time. The CDR3 sequence is 13 residues long. Trimming took 6 bases from V and 5 from J, leaving 13 bases between them. Germline V gene lookup returns CDR1 MNHEY and CDR2 SVGAGI. This chain connects TRBV6-5 to TRBJ1-2; D not resolved. Sequencing used peripheral blood. The receptor comes from a man aged 35-49 years who had recovered from COVID-19. The CDR3 DNA follows: TGTGCCAGCAGGACGGGTAGAGATTATGGCTACACCTTC. Encoded protein: CASRTGRDYGYTF.